This TCR beta chain was captured in a study of blood T cells in healthy people across ages. This clonotype has only a few counts. Its antigen is currently unknown. General study findings and limits: Getting older went along with TCR beta diversity per million T cells dropping roughly linearly.

Germline V gene lookup returns CDR1 SGHTA and CDR2 FQGTGA. CDR3 length: 16 residues. Trimming pared 0 bases from V and 2 bases from J, leaving 14 bases between. Donors were healthy Caucasian individuals from Russia aged roughly 6 to 90. Primers used in a second PCR of about 6 to 11 cycles were a sample-barcoded 5' primer and a J-beta primer mix. TCRdb reprocessed the 5' RACE reads with MiXCR, giving one entry per CDR3 protein. Of a few hundred thousand distinct CDR3 sequences in the sample, 45% to 65% were seen once. This sequence joins TRBV7-3 and TRBJ2-7; possible D gene TRBD2, 6 bases. The sequence was collected from a man in his sixties in good health. The sample consisted of blood. The CDR3 DNA is TGTGCCAGCAGCTTAACGTCCGCGGGACCACCCTACGAGCAGTACTTC. This sequence encodes CASSLTSAGPPYEQYF.